This T cell receptor beta chain comes out of a study of blood T cell repertoires in COVID-19. On the study more broadly: Samples taken during acute and convalescent COVID-19 were collected in the United States, Italy and Spain. Nucleic acid was either cDNA or gDNA, and it came from T cells, B-cell-depleted T cells, or PBMCs.

Per the study methods: Reference gene primer amplification in the assay estimated nucleated cell counts. Clones were sequenced by immunoSEQ multiplex PCR, and TCRdb holds only the in-frame ones, with some missing. V and J calls and clone size are given by that table; D and trimming were obtained from the DNA. Here the sample spans tens of thousands of clones, 80% to 90% being singletons. The junction had 4 bases not matched to a gene; V was cut back by 6 bases and J by 0 bases. This CDR3 spans 14 amino acids. The germline gives CDR1 MNHEY, CDR2 SVGAGI. This clonotype originated in a man in his sixties with acute or convalescent COVID-19. The chain combines TRBV6-5 with TRBJ1-2, with 7 bases identical to TRBD1. Material: peripheral blood. The CDR3: CASRQGQPNYGYTF. The CDR3 bases are TGTGCCAGCAGGCAGGGACAGCCTAACTATGGCTACACCTTC.